The 30 T cell receptor beta chains below come from one sample, sequenced in a study of human T cells and chemical hapten exposure. Time point of the sample: patch test 2, 6 weeks after DPC sensitization. Treatment given: therapeutic diphenylcyclopropenone sensitization with weekly scalp DPC. TCRdb re-derived calls from the RACE reads in MiXCR, one entry per CDR3 protein. The table shows 350,000 to 400,000 distinct CDR3 sequences, with about 6.3% occurring only once. Sequences were derived from whole blood, sampled in connection with sensitization to the hapten diphenylcyclopropenone (DPC). The receptors derive from a woman between 18 and 30 years old with alopecia areata. Some clones in this sample may be carry-over from other donors' samples.

In its sample, this clonotype was seen many times. V usage is TRBV6-5 and J usage is TRBJ2-1; D not resolved. This CDR3 has 13 amino acids. The V gene's germline CDR1 is MNHEY and CDR2 SVGAGI. V lost 5 bases and J lost 1, with 6 bases in between. CDR3 sequence reads: CASSGDSYNEQFF. The CDR3 DNA follows: TGTGCCAGCAGTGGGGATTCCTACAATGAGCAGTTCTTC.

Many counts were recorded for this clonotype. The chain is built from TRBV5-1 and TRBJ2-3, with 9 positions matching TRBD1. The germline V gene encodes CDR1 SGHRS and CDR2 YFSETQ. V trimming: 0 bases; J trimming: 2 bases; junction bases outside the gene matches: 13. The CDR3 is made up of 19 amino acids. CDR3 in DNA: TGCGCCAGCAGCTTGGCCCTAGGGACAGGGACCCAAGCCACAGATACGCAGTATTTT. It is translated as CASSLALGTGTQATDTQYF. Supplemented by reference TRBV5-1 and TRBJ2-3, the full variable domain reads KAGVTQTPRYLIKTRGQQVTLSCSPISGHRSVSWYQQTPGQGLQFLFEYFSETQRNKGNFPGRFSGRQFSNSRSEMNVSTLELGDSALYLCASSLALGTGTQATDTQYFGPGTRLTVL.

The sample holds many counts of this clonotype. CDR3 loop: CASSLGTGDNEQFF. The CDR3 nucleotides read TGCGCCAGCAGCCTAGGGACGGGAGACAATGAGCAGTTCTTC. The rearrangement joins TRBV4-3 to TRBJ2-1; a weak D match, TRBD2 (6 bases). This CDR3 comprises 14 residues. Deletions cut 4 bases from V and 5 bases from J, with 12 bases between. In germline, CDR1 is LGHNA, CDR2 YSLEER.

This chain uses TRBV11-2 with TRBJ2-3, with unresolved D. Trimming left V 5 bases short and J 2 bases short, with 17 bases between. In germline, CDR1 is SGHAT, CDR2 FQNNGV. The CDR3 runs 16 residues. The CDR3 is CASSPRGVDYTDTQYF. The DNA for the CDR3 is TGTGCCAGCAGCCCAAGAGGAGTAGATTACACAGATACGCAGTATTTT.

The chain is built from TRBV2 and TRBJ2-3; 9 bases are a match to TRBD1. The ends lost 2 bases at V and 2 bases at J; junction bases unmatched: 8. CDR3 length: 17 amino acids. Germline CDR1 and CDR2: SNHLY and FYNNEI. CDR3 DNA sequence: TGTGCCAGCAGTGAATCGACAGGGGGAGCCCCCACAGATACGCAGTATTTT. It codes for CASSESTGGAPTDTQYF. Together with reference TRBV2 and TRBJ2-3, the CDR3 gives the full variable domain: EPEVTQTPSHQVTQMGQEVILRCVPISNHLYFYWYRQILGQKVEFLVSFYNNEISEKSEIFDDQFSVERPDGSNFTLKIRSTKLEDSAMYFCASSESTGGAPTDTQYFGPGTRLTVL.

V and J are TRBV6-2 or TRBV6-3 and TRBJ2-5; weak D call: TRBD2 (6 bases). V was shortened by 0 bases and J by 4 bases, with 9 bases between the two germline ends. Germline V gene data show CDR1 as MNHEY and CDR2 as SVGEGT. The CDR3 is 14 amino acids. CDR3 sequence (DNA): TGTGCCAGCAGTTACTCTGGCGGGGCAGAGACCCAGTACTTC. Translating gives CASSYSGGAETQYF.

The J gene is TRBJ1-1, the V gene TRBV29-1; D gene unclear. This CDR3 is 14 amino acids long. Per germline, CDR1 SQVTM and CDR2 ANQGSEA. Trimming pared 3 bases from V and 0 bases from J, leaving 11 bases between. In DNA form, the CDR3 reads TGCAGCGTTGAGGATAAAGAAGTGAACACTGAAGCTTTCTTT. It is translated as CSVEDKEVNTEAFF. Combining the CDR3 with reference TRBV29-1 and TRBJ1-1 gives the whole variable domain SAVISQKPSRDICQRGTSLTIQCQVDSQVTMMFWYRQQPGQSLTLIATANQGSEATYESGFVIDKFPISRPNLTFSTLTVSNMSPEDSSIYLCSVEDKEVNTEAFFGQGTRLTVV.

This clonotype was seen more than once but under ten times. CDR3 sequence: CAISIGTGPANYGYTF. The DNA of the CDR3 is TGTGCCATCAGCATAGGGACAGGGCCAGCTAACTATGGCTACACCTTC. The V call is TRBV10-3, the J call TRBJ1-2, with TRBD1 matching 9 bases. The length of the CDR3 is 16 residues. The V segment lost 6 bases and the J segment 0 bases; nucleotides outside the gene matches: 8. The germline gives CDR1 ENHRY, CDR2 SYGVKD.

For the CDR3, the DNA is TGCGCCAGCAGCTCCACAGGCGATGGCTACACCTTC. Its translation is CASSSTGDGYTF. The chain combines TRBV5-1 with TRBJ1-2, with D possibly being TRBD1 (5 bases). Germline CDR1 is SGHRS and CDR2 is YFSETQ. This CDR3 is built from 12 residues. Trimming cost V 3 bases and J 6 bases, with 9 bases left between them.

This clonotype was seen at least ten times. V gene TRBV28 combines with J gene TRBJ1-2; no firm D call. This CDR3 has 15 amino acids. V shed 2 bases and J shed 4 bases, with 14 bases lying between them. Per the germline V gene, CDR1 is MDHEN and CDR2 is SYDVKM. CDR3 DNA sequence: TGTGCCAGCAGTTTAGTCCGTGCGGTATCCTATGGCTACACCTTC. This encodes CASSLVRAVSYGYTF.

The chain links TRBV27 to TRBJ1-1; D gene uncertain. The CDR3 extends over 12 amino acids. Trimming stripped 3 bases from V and 7 bases from J, with 9 bases between. Germline V gives CDR1 MNHEY, CDR2 SMNVEV (reference sequence). The CDR3 here is CASSFVPGEAFF. CDR3 coding DNA: TGTGCCAGCAGTTTCGTGCCAGGTGAAGCTTTCTTT.

Comments on this clonotype: A much larger clone lies one base from this, so it may be a read error. V is TRBV5-1 and J is TRBJ1-1, with a tentative D call TRBD1 (6 bases). This CDR3 has 15 amino acids. The V gene's germline CDR1 is SGHRS and CDR2 YFSETQ. Trimming removed 1 base from V and 5 bases from J, with 15 bases in between. The CDR3 sequence: CASSLYKGGGTEAFF. CDR3 in DNA: TGCGCCAGCAGCTTGTACAAGGGAGGGGGTACTGAAGCTTTCTTT.

There are many counts of this clonotype. CDR3 DNA sequence: TGTGCCAGCAGCTTAGTTCGTTCGCTAGCGGGGGGGCGGACAGATACGCAGTATTTT. Amino acids: CASSLVRSLAGGRTDTQYF. The V call is TRBV7-6, the J call TRBJ2-3; TRBD2 matches 12 bases. Germline CDR1 and CDR2: SGHVS and FNYEAQ. V was clipped by 1 base and J by 3 bases; unmatched bases: 11. This CDR3 has 19 residues.

The chain is built from TRBV12-2 and TRBJ1-4. TRBV12-2 is listed as a pseudogene. The CDR3 sequence is 15 residues long. This CDR3 is CASRHRTGLQKKLFF. The CDR3 bases are TGTGCAAGTCGCCATCGGACCGGCCTCCAGAAAAAACTGTTTTTT.

This clonotype was counted many times. This sequence joins TRBV5-1 and TRBJ2-5, with D perhaps given as TRBD1 or TRBD2 (6 bases each). Trimming stripped 5 bases from V and 4 bases from J, with 15 bases between. The CDR3 spans 14 residues. The germline gives CDR1 SGHRS, CDR2 YFSETQ. The CDR3 here is CASSPEGGRETQYF. CDR3 in DNA: TGCGCCAGCAGTCCCGAAGGGGGGCGAGAGACCCAGTACTTC. The whole variable domain, filled in from reference TRBV5-1 and TRBJ2-5, reads KAGVTQTPRYLIKTRGQQVTLSCSPISGHRSVSWYQQTPGQGLQFLFEYFSETQRNKGNFPGRFSGRQFSNSRSEMNVSTLELGDSALYLCASSPEGGRETQYFGPGTRLLVL.

This clonotype has a count of ten or more. The V call is TRBV29-1, the J call TRBJ1-1, with D maybe TRBD1 (5 bases). Germline V gives CDR1 SQVTM, CDR2 ANQGSEA. V was trimmed by 4 bases and J by 7 bases, leaving 10 bases between them. This CDR3 region has 11 residues. DNA for the CDR3: TGCAGCGTTGTTATCACAGGTGAAGCTTTCTTT. Protein sequence: CSVVITGEAFF.

In this sample, this clonotype turned up a few times. CDR3: CATSRVDSRETQYF. In DNA, the CDR3 is TGTGCCACCAGCAGAGTGGATAGTCGAGAGACCCAGTACTTC. J is TRBJ2-5 and V is TRBV15; the D is unclear. The CDR3 runs 14 residues. Trimming cost V 1 base and J 4 bases, with 10 bases left between them. The germline CDR1 and CDR2 sequences are LNHNV and YYDKDF (reference sequence).

A few counts support this clonotype. V and J are TRBV20-1 and TRBJ1-5; weak D call: TRBD1 (5 bases). The germline CDR1 and CDR2 sequences are DFQATT and SNEGSKA (reference sequence). V lost 4 bases and J 4 bases, leaving 17 bases between the germline ends. This CDR3 spans 15 amino acids. In nucleotides, the CDR3 is TGCAGTGCTAACTGGGAGGGGAAAATTAATCAGCCCCAGCATTTT. It codes for CSANWEGKINQPQHF.

V gene TRBV6-5 combines with J gene TRBJ1-2; TRBD1 matches 7 bases. This CDR3 contains 14 residues. The germline gives CDR1 MNHEY, CDR2 SVGAGI. Losses at the gene ends were 6 bases for V and 1 base for J; bases not matched to a gene: 5. CDR3 region: CASRGTADNYGYTF. For the CDR3, the DNA is TGTGCCAGCAGGGGGACAGCCGATAACTATGGCTACACCTTC.

Many counts were recorded for this clonotype. The rearrangement links TRBV3-1 to TRBJ1-6; 11 bases agree with TRBD1. The CDR3 is 15 amino acids. Germline CDR1 reads LGHDT; CDR2 reads YNNKEL (reference sequence). V trimming: 2 bases; J trimming: 7 bases; junction bases outside the gene matches: 1. The CDR3 DNA sequence: TGTGCCAGCAGCCAAAGGACAGGGGGCAATTCACCCCTCCACTTT. This codes for CASSQRTGGNSPLHF.

Many counts were recorded for this clonotype. The CDR3 loop reads CASSQDRDRVNYGYTF. The CDR3 coding sequence is TGCGCCAGCAGCCAAGATAGGGACAGGGTAAACTATGGCTACACCTTC. The V and J genes are TRBV4-1 and TRBJ1-2; 9 bases are shared with TRBD1. With 0 bases clipped from V and 2 bases from J, the junction kept 4 bases outside the gene matches. Germline CDR1 reads MGHRA; CDR2 reads YSYEKL. The CDR3 is made up of 16 amino acids.

In this sample, this clonotype turned up many times. The rearrangement joins TRBV6-5 to TRBJ1-6; possibly TRBD1 for D (6 bases). The CDR3 spans 14 residues. V was clipped by 5 bases and J by 3 bases, with 8 bases between them. The germline CDR1 and CDR2 sequences are MNHEY and SVGAGI. In DNA form, the CDR3 reads TGTGCCAGCAGTAACAGGGACTATAATTCACCCCTCCACTTT. It codes for CASSNRDYNSPLHF.

In its sample, this clonotype was seen a few times. The chain joins TRBV3-1 to TRBJ2-7; perhaps TRBD1 as D (6 bases). Germline V gene data show CDR1 as LGHDT and CDR2 as YNNKEL (reference sequence). The CDR3 is 13 amino acids. Trimming took off 6 bases at V and 7 bases at J, with 16 bases between the two ends. CDR3 sequence: CASRPTQGWEQYF. The CDR3, as DNA: TGTGCCAGCAGACCCACACAGGGTTGGGAGCAGTACTTC.

A few counts support this clonotype. The gene calls are TRBV3-1 and TRBJ2-7, with 10 bases lining up with TRBD2. V lost 6 bases to trimming and J lost 2 bases; unmatched junction nucleotides: 16. The CDR3 is made up of 18 amino acids. The germline gives CDR1 LGHDT, CDR2 YNNKEL (reference sequence). The CDR3 loop is CASRPSQAGGLFPYEQYF. In nucleotides, the CDR3 is TGTGCCAGCAGGCCTTCCCAAGCGGGGGGGCTCTTTCCCTACGAGCAGTACTTC.

This clonotype was counted a few times. The V and J genes are TRBV7-9 and TRBJ1-4, with a weak D call TRBD1 (6 bases). CDR1 is SEHNR and CDR2 is FQNEAQ in the germline V gene (reference sequence). There are 15 residues in the CDR3. The V gene lost 4 bases and the J gene lost 1 base, with 10 bases spanning the gap. DNA of the CDR3: TGTGCCAGCAGCTCCAACAGGGAAACTAATGAAAAACTGTTTTTT. As protein: CASSSNRETNEKLFF.

Many counts were recorded for this clonotype. The chain couples TRBV12-5 to TRBJ1-3, with D possibly being TRBD1 (5 bases). The germline V gene encodes CDR1 LGHNT and CDR2 FRNRAP. V gave up 5 bases and J gave up 5 bases, with 13 bases separating them. This CDR3 spans 14 amino acids. CDR3 sequence (DNA): TGTGCTAGTGGTATCGGGGGTAGCCGAAACACCATATATTTT. Translated, it gives CASGIGGSRNTIYF.

This chain links TRBV20-1 with TRBJ1-6; 10 bases fit TRBD1. CDR1 and CDR2 (germline): DFQATT, SNEGSKA (reference sequence). J lost 7 bases, V lost 3 bases, and 9 bases had no gene match. The CDR3 runs to 16 residues. The CDR3 reads CSARPLTGQGNSPLHF. The DNA of the CDR3 is TGCAGTGCTAGGCCCTTGACGGGACAGGGGAATTCACCCCTCCACTTT.

This clonotype was seen many times. The chain is built from TRBV7-2 and TRBJ2-3, with D perhaps matching TRBD2 (5 bases). The CDR3 is 15 residues long. Germline-derived CDR1 and CDR2 are SGHTA and FQGNSA. V gave up 0 bases and J gave up 8 bases, with 15 bases separating them. The CDR3 reads CASSLARHVSGTQYF. CDR3 in DNA: TGTGCCAGCAGCTTAGCGAGGCACGTGAGCGGTACGCAGTATTTT.

Ten or more counts support this clonotype. The chain recombines TRBV4-3 with TRBJ2-7, with 14 bases matching TRBD2. CDR1 is LGHNA and CDR2 is YSLEER in the germline V gene. The V gene end was trimmed by 4 bases and the J gene end by 3 bases; junction bases not matched to a gene: 2. The CDR3 has 15 amino acids. The CDR3 sequence: CASSPGLAGVYEQYF. For the CDR3, the DNA is TGCGCCAGCAGCCCGGGACTAGCGGGGGTCTACGAGCAGTACTTC.

The table lists this clonotype with many counts. The chain has TRBV3-1 and TRBJ2-3, with 9 bases fitting TRBD2. V trimming: 6 bases; J trimming: 8 bases; junction bases outside the gene matches: 9. This CDR3 contains 14 residues. Germline CDR1 reads LGHDT; CDR2 reads YNNKEL (reference sequence). In nucleotides, the CDR3 is TGTGCCAGCAGTTCTTCAAGCGGGGGGTCTACGCAGTATTTT. Translating it yields CASSSSSGGSTQYF.